This TCR beta chain originates from a study of breast tumors, draining lymph nodes, adjacent tissues. Study outcomes and limitations: Most tumor T cells seemingly derive from lymph node, then expand in tumor. Luminal-like breast cancer showed significantly higher tumor–nontumor repertoire similarity than basal-like. Tumor TCR diversity was below lymph nodes but above nontumor tissue.

Each CDR3 protein gets one entry after TCRdb re-called the multiplex PCR reads with MiXCR. The sample consists of about 230,000 distinct CDR3 sequences, roughly 32% of them appearing once. The germline V and J ends were trimmed by 4 bases and 6 bases, with 12 bases remaining between them. The V gene's germline CDR1 is SGHDN and CDR2 FVKESK. This CDR3 has 14 residues. This clonotype came up many times. What it binds is unknown. Breast cancer patients provided tissue from their axillary draining lymph nodes. This TCR was recovered from a female donor with breast cancer. Some clones in this sample may be carry-over from other donors' samples. Input material: axillary lymph node tissue. This chain joins TRBV14 and TRBJ1-4; D uncertain. The DNA of the CDR3 is TGTGCCAGCAGCCCACTGGGTGCCGATGAAAAACTGTTTTTT. Translated, it gives CASSPLGADEKLFF.